This T cell receptor beta chain was profiled in a study of OX40 agonist ivuxolimab in advanced cancers. Overall study results and limits: Doses of 0.1 to 3.0 mg/kg were accompanied by clonal expansion of CD4+ and CD8+ blood T cells by week 6.

Worth noting for this clone: Its antigen is undetermined.

Deletions cut 0 bases from V and 4 bases from J, with 5 bases between. The CDR3 covers 14 residues. Germline V lookup: CDR1 SGHKS, CDR2 YYEKEE (reference sequence). Clones were read by immunoSEQ multiplex PCR, and TCRdb kept only the in-frame ones, dropping some. The data hold tens of thousands of clones, with roughly 87% observed a single time. The source of this sequence is an adult with an advanced solid tumor such as melanoma, head and neck, liver or kidney cancer. The genes are TRBV5-5 and TRBJ2-6; D unclear. This material consisted of CD4+ or CD8+ T cells sorted from blood, taken in a trial of the OX40 agonist ivuxolimab. Here the CDR3 reads CASSLDLGANVLTF. CDR3 in DNA: TGTGCCAGCAGCTTGGATCTGGGGGCCAACGTCCTGACTTTC.